The subject of this entry is one T cell receptor (beta chain). Assay used: immunoSEQ multiplex PCR; TCRdb lists only in-frame clones, some missing. The top ten hold roughly 1.6% of the sample, which has more than 150,000 clones, 85% to 95% seen once. This entry comes from a study of control samples from healthy donors and cancer patients. This CDR3 spans 15 amino acids. Germline V gives CDR1 SGHRS, CDR2 YFSETQ. J was trimmed by 3 bases and V by 1 base; bases with no gene match: 7. V usage is TRBV5-1 and J usage is TRBJ2-7; 7 bases are a match to TRBD2. Specimen: blood. The sequence was collected from a man aged 18 to 30 in good health. The CDR3 region has the DNA TGCGCCAGCAGCTTGAGCGCGCTAGCGGACTACGAGCAGTACTTC. Protein product: CASSLSALADYEQYF.